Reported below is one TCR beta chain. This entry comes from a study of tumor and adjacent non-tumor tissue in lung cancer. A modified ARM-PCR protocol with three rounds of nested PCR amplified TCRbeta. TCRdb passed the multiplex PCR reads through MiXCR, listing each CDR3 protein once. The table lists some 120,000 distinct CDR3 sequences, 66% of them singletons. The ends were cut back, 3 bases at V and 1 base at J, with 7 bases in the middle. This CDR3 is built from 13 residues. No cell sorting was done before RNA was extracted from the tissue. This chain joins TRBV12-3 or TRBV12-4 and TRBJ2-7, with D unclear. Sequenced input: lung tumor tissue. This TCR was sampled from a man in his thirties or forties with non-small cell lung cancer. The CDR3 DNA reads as TGTGCCAGCAGTTTTCATGAGTCCTACGAGCAGTACTTC. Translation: CASSFHESYEQYF.